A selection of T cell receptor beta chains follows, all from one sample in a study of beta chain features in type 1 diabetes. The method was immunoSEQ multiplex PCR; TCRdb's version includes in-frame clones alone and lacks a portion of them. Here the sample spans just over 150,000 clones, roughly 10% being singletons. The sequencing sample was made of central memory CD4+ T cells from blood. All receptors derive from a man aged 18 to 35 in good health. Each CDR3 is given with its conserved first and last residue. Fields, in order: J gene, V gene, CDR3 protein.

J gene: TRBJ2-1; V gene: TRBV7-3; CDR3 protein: CASSPPGTGSNEQFF
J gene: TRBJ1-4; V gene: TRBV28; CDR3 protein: CASSSTRQGAWEKLFF
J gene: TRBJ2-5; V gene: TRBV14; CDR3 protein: CASSQIIRGPDETQYF
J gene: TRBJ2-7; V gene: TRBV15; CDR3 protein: CATSRDRQGWIEQYF
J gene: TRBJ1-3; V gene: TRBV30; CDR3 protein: CAWIRRTFLSSSGNTIYF
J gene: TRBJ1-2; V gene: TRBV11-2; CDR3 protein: CASSLTNGGYGYTF
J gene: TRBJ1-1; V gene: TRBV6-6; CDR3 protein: CASSYSGRRNTEAFF
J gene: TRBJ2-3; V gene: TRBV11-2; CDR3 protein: CASSGQGKTDTQYF
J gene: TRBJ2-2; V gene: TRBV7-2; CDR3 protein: CASSLTSGSRTGELFF
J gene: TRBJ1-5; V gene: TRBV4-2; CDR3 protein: CASSQDQDWGKPQHF
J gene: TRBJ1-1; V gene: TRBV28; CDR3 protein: CASSGGLEAFF
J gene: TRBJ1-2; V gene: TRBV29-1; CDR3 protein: CSVDRNYGYTF
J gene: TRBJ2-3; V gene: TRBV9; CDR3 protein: CASSARLESDTQYF
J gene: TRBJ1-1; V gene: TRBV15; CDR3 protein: CATSARQFEAFF
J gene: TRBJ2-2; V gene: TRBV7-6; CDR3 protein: CASSLGRGGVNTGELFF
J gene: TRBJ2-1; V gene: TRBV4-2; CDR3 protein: CASSQDRNNEQFF
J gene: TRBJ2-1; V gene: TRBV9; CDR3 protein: CASSPTSGSSFGDEQFF
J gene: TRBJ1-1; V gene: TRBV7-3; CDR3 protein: CASSVLRGTEAFF
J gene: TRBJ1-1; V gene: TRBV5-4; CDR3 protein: CASSPGQAYYRNTEAFF
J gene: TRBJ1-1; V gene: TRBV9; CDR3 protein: CASSVGQGKGTEAFF
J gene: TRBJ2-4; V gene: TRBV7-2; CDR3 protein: CASSGLAGGKNIQYF
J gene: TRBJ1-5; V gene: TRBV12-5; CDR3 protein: CASGLDVGAPQHF
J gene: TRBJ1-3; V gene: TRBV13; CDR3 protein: CASRFGVPGNTIYF
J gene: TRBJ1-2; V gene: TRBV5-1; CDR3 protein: CASSLQGGSYGYTF
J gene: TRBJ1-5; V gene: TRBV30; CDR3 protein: CAWSAGLSQPQHF
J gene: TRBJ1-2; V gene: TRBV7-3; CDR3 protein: CSSSLTPGVSYGYTF
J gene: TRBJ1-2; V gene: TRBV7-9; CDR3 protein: CASSLDLYGYTF
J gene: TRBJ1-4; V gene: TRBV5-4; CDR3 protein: CASSRGQGASVEKLFF
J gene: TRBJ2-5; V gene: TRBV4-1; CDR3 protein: CASSQPTDSRKTQYF
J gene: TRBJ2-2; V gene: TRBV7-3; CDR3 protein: CASTGSNTGELFF
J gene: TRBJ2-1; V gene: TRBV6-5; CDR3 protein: CASSYRDYNEQFF
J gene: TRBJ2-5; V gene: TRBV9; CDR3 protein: CASSPHPGGAGETQYF
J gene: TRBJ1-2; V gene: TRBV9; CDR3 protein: CASSVVIRSGYTF
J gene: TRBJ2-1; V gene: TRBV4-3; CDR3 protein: CASSQDWTGHEQFF
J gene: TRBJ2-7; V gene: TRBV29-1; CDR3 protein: CSVLVPGAYEQYF
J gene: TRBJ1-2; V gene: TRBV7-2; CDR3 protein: CASSSGLGYTF
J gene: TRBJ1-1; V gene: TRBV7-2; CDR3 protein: CASSLNRGRAEAFF
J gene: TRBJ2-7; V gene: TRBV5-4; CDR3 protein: CASSGRQGYIGDEQYF
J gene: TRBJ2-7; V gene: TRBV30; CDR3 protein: CAWSTQGTEQYF
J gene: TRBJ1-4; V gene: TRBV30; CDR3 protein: CAWNQERGEKLFF
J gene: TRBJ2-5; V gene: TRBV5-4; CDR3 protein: CASSLPTGKGGETQYF
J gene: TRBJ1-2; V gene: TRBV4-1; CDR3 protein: CASSQEPDYGYTF
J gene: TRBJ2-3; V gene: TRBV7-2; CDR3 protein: CASSLRPGQTDTQYF
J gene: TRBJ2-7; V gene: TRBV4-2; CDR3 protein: CASSQTDRGFYEQYF
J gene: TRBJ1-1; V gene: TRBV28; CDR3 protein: CASSLSGVTEAFF
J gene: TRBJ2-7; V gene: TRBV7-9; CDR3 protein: CASSLKASPYEQYF
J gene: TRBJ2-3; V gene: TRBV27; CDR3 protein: CASRIRGTSVDTQYF
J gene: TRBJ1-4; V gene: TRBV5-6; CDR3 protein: CASSPDRGREKLFF